This T cell receptor (beta chain) emerged from a study of T cells in Graves' hyperthyroidism and ophthalmopathy. Study conclusions and caveats: Most thyroid clonotypes expanded above 0.001 were also detected in blood.

RNA transcripts yielded amplified TCR beta CDR3 regions. A first-round RT-PCR of the TCR CDR3 used the HTBI primer set. One entry per CDR3 protein, called by TCRdb with MiXCR from the multiplex PCR reads. The sample includes about 400,000 distinct CDR3 sequences, 15% of them seen just once. This clonotype was picked up a small number of times. The antigen is not known. The V segment lost 3 bases and the J segment 7 bases; nucleotides outside the gene matches: 6. Germline V gene lookup returns CDR1 LNHDA and CDR2 SQIVND (reference sequence). This CDR3 is 16 amino acids long. Input material: blood. This TCR derives from a woman in her 30s with Graves' hyperthyroidism. The chain is built from TRBV19 and TRBJ1-6; 10 bases are a match to TRBD1. The CDR3 region is CASSIIPGQGNSPLHF. Written as DNA, the CDR3 is TGTGCCAGTAGTATCATTCCGGGACAGGGGAATTCACCCCTCCACTTT.